Following are 7 T cell receptor beta chains from one sample sequenced in a study of T cell responses to AZD1222 COVID-19 vaccine. Measured with immunoSEQ multiplex PCR; TCRdb has only the in-frame clones, and not every one. The table records approximately 89,000 clones, over 75% of them present only once. The source was peripheral blood, collected on day 0 of AZD1222 vaccination. All receptors come from an adult in good health.

This clone turned up a few times. The rearrangement joins TRBV3-1 (or the pseudogene TRBV3-2) to TRBJ1-1; no clear D. From germline, CDR1 is LGHDT and CDR2 YNNKEL (reference sequence). This CDR3 is built from 13 residues. Trimming shortened V by 0 bases and J by 5 bases, and 7 bases separated the two germline ends. The CDR3 sequence: CASSQEWRTEAFF. The DNA of the CDR3 is TGTGCCAGCAGCCAAGAGTGGAGGACTGAAGCTTTCTTT.

CDR3 in DNA: TGTGCCAGCAGCGTAAAGACAGGGTCCGGTTCACCCCTCCACTTT. It encodes CASSVKTGSGSPLHF. V and J are TRBV9 and TRBJ1-6, with 7 bases that match TRBD1. CDR1 and CDR2 from the germline V gene are SGDLS and YYNGEE. V dropped 1 base and J dropped 9; count of bases not matched to a gene: 7. This CDR3 has 15 amino acids. Combining the CDR3 with reference TRBV9 and TRBJ1-6 gives the whole variable domain DSGVTQTPKHLITATGQRVTLRCSPRSGDLSVYWYQQSLDQGLQFLIQYYNGEERAKGNILERFSAQQFPDLHSELNLSSLELGDSALYFCASSVKTGSGSPLHFGNGTRLTVT.

J is TRBJ1-5 and V is TRBV4-1; maybe TRBD1 (5 bases). V dropped 0 bases and J dropped 2 bases, with 14 bases sitting between them. CDR3 length: 17 amino acids. The germline V gene encodes CDR1 MGHRA and CDR2 YSYEKL. CDR3 DNA sequence: TGCGCCAGCAGCCAAGAATCCACCACAGGCGGCAATCAGCCCCAGCATTTT. The encoded protein is CASSQESTTGGNQPQHF.

J is TRBJ2-3 and V is TRBV11-2, with D possibly being TRBD1 (7 bases). Trimming left V 5 bases short and J 3 bases short, with 18 bases between. This CDR3 comprises 16 residues. Germline V gene lookup returns CDR1 SGHAT and CDR2 FQNNGV. DNA for the CDR3: TGTGCCAGCAGCCGCAGGGGGGACAGTCGAACAGATACGCAGTATTTT. Its protein product is CASSRRGDSRTDTQYF.

The J gene is TRBJ1-1, the V gene TRBV6-5; 7 bases align to TRBD1. The V gene end was trimmed by 6 bases and the J gene end by 6 bases; junction bases not matched to a gene: 10. Per the germline V gene, CDR1 is MNHEY and CDR2 is SVGAGI. The CDR3 is 14 amino acids. In DNA, the CDR3 is TGTGCCAGCAGAAAAACAGGGGCTTACGCTGAAGCTTTCTTT. Encoded protein: CASRKTGAYAEAFF.

This sequence joins TRBV7-3 and TRBJ1-3, with D possibly TRBD1 on 6 matching bases. This CDR3 has 15 residues. Trimming stripped 5 bases from V and 4 bases from J, with 15 bases between. CDR1 SGHTA and CDR2 FQGTGA come from the germline V gene. The CDR3 coding sequence is TGTGCCAGCAGCGCCCGAGGGGGTTCAGGAAACACCATATATTTT. Translating gives CASSARGGSGNTIYF.

A few counts support this clone. The chain recombines TRBV10-3 with TRBJ2-1, with TRBD1 matching 9 bases. CDR1 and CDR2 from the germline V gene are ENHRY and SYGVKD. Trimming removed 4 bases from V and 2 bases from J; junction bases left unmatched: 3. This CDR3 spans 15 amino acids. CDR3 residues: CAISAGQGPYNEQFF. The CDR3, as DNA: TGTGCCATCAGTGCGGGACAGGGTCCCTACAATGAGCAGTTCTTC.